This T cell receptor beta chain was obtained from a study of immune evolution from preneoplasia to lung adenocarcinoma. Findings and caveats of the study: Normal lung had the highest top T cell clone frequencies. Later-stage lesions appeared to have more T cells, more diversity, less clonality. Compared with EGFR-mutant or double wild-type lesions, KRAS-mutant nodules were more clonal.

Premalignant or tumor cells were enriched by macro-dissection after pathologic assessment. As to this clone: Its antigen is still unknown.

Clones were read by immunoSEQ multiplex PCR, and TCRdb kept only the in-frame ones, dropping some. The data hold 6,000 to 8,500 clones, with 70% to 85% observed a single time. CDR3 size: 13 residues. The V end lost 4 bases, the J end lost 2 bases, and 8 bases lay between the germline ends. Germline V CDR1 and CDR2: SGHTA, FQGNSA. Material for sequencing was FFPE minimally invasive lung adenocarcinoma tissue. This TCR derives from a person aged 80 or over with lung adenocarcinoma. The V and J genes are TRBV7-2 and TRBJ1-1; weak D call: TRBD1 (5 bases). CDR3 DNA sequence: TGTGCCAGCAGCTGGACACTAAACACTGAAGCTTTCTTT. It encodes CASSWTLNTEAFF.